The clone carrying this T cell receptor (beta chain) was seen ten or more times. Its antigen is not identified. The data belong to a study of CD8 T cells in ankylosing spondylitis. Overall study findings and caveats: Peripheral blood held disease-linked clones only at relatively low frequency, and these were CD8+. In synovial fluid and blood from reactive arthritis, some motif variants were previously reported. Characteristic of ankylosing spondylitis blood, it appeared, was a TCR beta motif comprising several highly homologous variants.

With molecular barcodes, quantitative 5'-RACE was used to make the TCR beta libraries. TCRdb reprocessed the 5' RACE reads via MiXCR and lists one record per CDR3 protein. The sample holds around 490,000 distinct CDR3 sequences, about 5% seen once. Input material: blood, either unsorted or a sorted T cell fraction (not recorded which). This receptor was obtained from a male donor with ankylosing spondylitis.

CDR3 loop: CSARDPADIQYF. In DNA, the CDR3 is TGCAGTGCTAGAGACCCCGCGGACATTCAGTACTTC. The J gene is TRBJ2-4, the V gene TRBV20-1; D is undetermined. Germline CDR1 DFQATT, CDR2 SNEGSKA (reference sequence). This CDR3 region has 12 residues. V gave up 0 bases and J gave up 8 bases, with 8 bases separating them.